A single sample is the source of the 30 T cell receptor beta chains below, sequenced in a study of blood T cell repertoires in COVID-19. Profiling relied on immunoSEQ multiplex PCR, and the TCRdb table lists in-frame clones only, not all of them. The repertoire holds 300,000 or so clones, with 87% as singletons. Specimen: peripheral blood. The receptor set was obtained from a woman between 40 and 50 years old who had recovered from COVID-19.

The rearrangement joins TRBV5-1 to TRBJ1-4; 9 nucleotides match TRBD1. Germline V gene sequence: CDR1 SGHRS, CDR2 YFSETQ. The trim removed 3 bases at V and 7 bases at J, leaving 7 bases unmatched. The CDR3 sequence is 15 residues long. This CDR3 reads CASSWGGTGFEKLFF. CDR3 coding DNA: TGCGCCAGCAGCTGGGGCGGGACAGGGTTTGAAAAACTGTTTTTT. Full variable domain (outside the CDR3, taken from reference TRBV5-1 and TRBJ1-4): KAGVTQTPRYLIKTRGQQVTLSCSPISGHRSVSWYQQTPGQGLQFLFEYFSETQRNKGNFPGRFSGRQFSNSRSEMNVSTLELGDSALYLCASSWGGTGFEKLFFGSGTQLSVL.

This clone came up once. V usage is TRBV27 and J usage is TRBJ1-1, with TRBD1 identical over 8 bases. The ends lost 7 bases at V and 3 bases at J; junction bases unmatched: 7. Germline V CDR1 and CDR2: MNHEY, SMNVEV (reference sequence). The CDR3 loop spans 14 amino acids. DNA of the CDR3: TGTGCCAGCAAGAAGGACAGGGTGGACACTGAAGCTTTCTTT. Protein: CASKKDRVDTEAFF.

The J gene is TRBJ2-3, the V gene TRBV7-3; tentatively, D is TRBD2 (5 bases). The V and J ends lost 0 bases and 6 bases respectively, with 10 bases between them. Germline V CDR1 and CDR2: SGHTA, FQGTGA. CDR3 length: 14 amino acids. CDR3 region: CASSLTSGGDTQYF. The CDR3, as DNA: TGTGCCAGCAGCTTAACCAGCGGCGGGGATACGCAGTATTTT.

The chain couples TRBV4-3 to TRBJ1-3; 12 bases are a match to TRBD1. This CDR3 spans 17 amino acids. The germline gives CDR1 LGHNA, CDR2 YSLEER. The junction had 6 bases not matched to a gene; V was cut back by 0 bases and J by 6 bases. Here the CDR3 reads CASSQDGRDRGQNTIYF. DNA for the CDR3: TGCGCCAGCAGCCAAGATGGCCGGGACAGGGGGCAAAACACCATATATTTT.

The V and J genes are TRBV19 and TRBJ2-3, with TRBD1 as a possible D gene (5 bases). The CDR3 is 14 residues long. V was pared by 7 bases and J by 5 bases, with 16 bases between. CDR1 LNHDA and CDR2 SQIVND come from the germline V gene (reference sequence). The CDR3 protein is CASTRQGLGDTQYF. CDR3 sequence (DNA): TGTGCCAGTACCCGTCAGGGATTAGGAGATACGCAGTATTTT.

This sequence joins TRBV19 and TRBJ2-2, with 10 nucleotides matching TRBD1. The CDR3 spans 15 residues. With V trimmed by 5 bases and J by 7 bases, 7 bases remained unmatched. Per germline, CDR1 LNHDA and CDR2 SQIVND (reference sequence). CDR3 amino acids: CASSSGDRGFGELFF. The CDR3 coding sequence is TGTGCCAGTAGTTCGGGGGACAGGGGATTCGGGGAGCTGTTTTTT.

CDR3 sequence: CASSLRGTQIYTF. For the CDR3, the DNA is TGTGCCAGCAGCCTACGCGGGACCCAGATCTACACCTTC. V is TRBV3-1 (or the pseudogene TRBV3-2) and J is TRBJ1-2; D might be TRBD1 (5 bases). The V gene lost 4 bases and the J gene lost 10 bases, with 16 bases spanning the gap. Germline lookup yields CDR1 LGHDT and CDR2 YNNKEL (reference sequence). The CDR3 consists of 13 residues.

V is TRBV7-9 and J is TRBJ1-1; 10 bases map to TRBD1. The trim removed 5 bases at V and 11 bases at J, leaving 8 bases unmatched. Germline V gives CDR1 SEHNR, CDR2 FQNEAQ (reference sequence). The CDR3 loop spans 13 amino acids. The CDR3 protein is CASSLTGGETAFF. For the CDR3, the DNA is TGTGCCAGCAGCCTGACAGGGGGCGAGACCGCTTTCTTT.

In regard to this clone: This CDR3 is also generated by other DNA sequences in the sample. The chain is built from TRBV5-1 and TRBJ1-3; TRBD1 is a possible D gene (6 bases). Germline CDR1 and CDR2: SGHRS and YFSETQ. The CDR3 contains 14 residues. V lost 4 bases to trimming and J lost 4 bases, with 12 bases between them. The DNA of the CDR3 is TGCGCCAGCAGCCTACAGGGTACCGGAAACACCATATATTTT. The encoded protein is CASSLQGTGNTIYF.

This clone has more than one count but fewer than ten. V gene TRBV4-1 combines with J gene TRBJ1-4; TRBD1 matches 9 bases. The germline V gene has CDR1 MGHRA and CDR2 YSYEKL. The CDR3 has 14 residues. Trimming at V came to 6 bases and at J to 13 bases, leaving 12 bases not matched to a gene. CDR3 coding DNA: TGCGCCAGCAGTCAGGACAGGGGCGCCGTGAGACTGTTTTTT. Amino acid sequence: CASSQDRGAVRLFF.

The chain carries TRBV9 and TRBJ2-3, with D maybe TRBD1 (6 bases). The CDR3 has 16 amino acids. From germline, CDR1 is SGDLS and CDR2 YYNGEE. The V end was cut by 3 bases, the J end by 4 bases, with 18 bases between. CDR3 region: CASSANPGTLADTQYF. In DNA form, the CDR3 reads TGTGCCAGCAGCGCCAATCCCGGGACATTGGCAGATACGCAGTATTTT.

The V and J genes are TRBV7-9 and TRBJ2-3; TRBD2 aligns across 7 bases. The V gene end was trimmed by 5 bases and the J gene end by 4 bases; junction bases not matched to a gene: 6. From germline, CDR1 is SEHNR and CDR2 FQNEAQ (reference sequence). CDR3 size: 14 residues. As DNA, the CDR3 is TGTGCCAGCAGCCGGACTAGTGGCTCAGATACGCAGTATTTT. Translated, it gives CASSRTSGSDTQYF.

CDR3 DNA sequence: TGTGCCAGCAGCCCTAGCAGGGGGATCTACGAGCAGTACTTC. Encoded protein: CASSPSRGIYEQYF. The V call is TRBV11-2, the J call TRBJ2-7, with 7 bases aligning to TRBD1. The CDR3 covers 14 residues. Germline CDR1 reads SGHAT; CDR2 reads FQNNGV. With V trimmed by 5 bases and J by 3 bases, 7 bases remained unmatched. The full variable domain, rest sourced from reference TRBV11-2 and TRBJ2-7, is EAGVAQSPRYKIIEKRQSVAFWCNPISGHATLYWYQQILGQGPKLLIQFQNNGVVDDSQLPKDRFSAERLKGVDSTLKIQPAKLEDSAVYLCASSPSRGIYEQYFGPGTRLTVT.

This chain uses TRBV7-3 with TRBJ2-5, with D perhaps matching TRBD1 (5 bases). Trimming cost V 5 bases and J 4 bases, with 14 bases left between them. The CDR3 contains 14 residues. Per the germline V gene, CDR1 is SGHTA and CDR2 is FQGTGA. CDR3 DNA: TGTGCCAGCAGCCGTAGGGGTGGTACAGAGACCCAGTACTTC. This translates into CASSRRGGTETQYF.

CDR3 protein: CASSLVRGAHRTFF. The CDR3 nucleotides are TGTGCCAGCAGCTTAGTTCGGGGGGCCCACCGGACGTTCTTC. The V call is TRBV7-9, the J call TRBJ2-1; TRBD2 is a possible D gene (7 bases). CDR1 and CDR2 from the germline V gene are SEHNR and FQNEAQ (reference sequence). This CDR3 contains 14 residues. V lost 1 base to trimming and J lost 15 bases, with 19 bases between them.

The gene calls are TRBV9 and TRBJ2-3; 9 bases are a match to TRBD1. Germline CDR1 is SGDLS and CDR2 is YYNGEE. Trimming cost V 2 bases and J 4 bases; bases outside gene matches: 2. This CDR3 has 14 residues. CDR3 in amino acids: CASSVGQGADTQYF. The DNA for the CDR3 is TGTGCCAGCAGCGTGGGACAGGGCGCAGATACGCAGTATTTT. The entire variable domain, with the rest obtained from reference TRBV9 and TRBJ2-3, is as follows: DSGVTQTPKHLITATGQRVTLRCSPRSGDLSVYWYQQSLDQGLQFLIQYYNGEERAKGNILERFSAQQFPDLHSELNLSSLELGDSALYFCASSVGQGADTQYFGPGTRLTVL.

The rearrangement uses TRBV5-8 and TRBJ2-5; the match to TRBD2 covers 7 bases. Germline trimming cut 0 bases from V and 5 bases from J; bases unmatched to any gene: 16. Germline lookup yields CDR1 SGHTS and CDR2 YDEGEE. This CDR3 has 18 amino acids. The CDR3 protein is CASSLALGGGGGGETQYF. The CDR3 DNA is TGTGCCAGCAGCTTGGCCTTAGGTGGCGGGGGTGGCGGCGAGACCCAGTACTTC.

V and J are TRBV19 and TRBJ1-1, with D hard to call. Trimming took off 10 bases at V and 1 base at J, with 13 bases between the two ends. CDR1 and CDR2 (germline): LNHDA, SQIVND (reference sequence). The length of the CDR3 is 13 residues. The CDR3 here is CATSREPNTEAFF. The CDR3 nucleotides are TGTGCCACGTCTCGTGAGCCGAACACTGAAGCTTTCTTT.

The chain employs TRBV3-1 (or the pseudogene TRBV3-2) and TRBJ1-1; tentatively, D is TRBD1 (5 bases). CDR3 length: 15 residues. Trimming took 4 bases from V and 3 from J, leaving 15 bases between them. CDR1 is LGHDT, CDR2 YNNKEL, per germline (reference sequence). CDR3 bases: TGTGCCAGCAGCCCCCACCTCAGGGCTCACACTGAAGCTTTCTTT. Encoded protein: CASSPHLRAHTEAFF.

Many counts were recorded for this clone. This chain connects TRBV27 to TRBJ1-5; a weak D match, TRBD1 (5 bases). This CDR3 has 14 amino acids. From germline, CDR1 is MNHEY and CDR2 SMNVEV (reference sequence). Trimming removed 3 bases from V and 5 bases from J, with 11 bases in between. The CDR3 here is CASSFKGRDQPQHF. CDR3 DNA: TGTGCCAGCAGTTTTAAGGGGAGGGATCAGCCCCAGCATTTT.

The chain recombines TRBV9 with TRBJ2-1, with 7 nucleotides matching TRBD1. The trim removed 4 bases at V and 0 bases at J, leaving 4 bases unmatched. The CDR3 has 15 amino acids. Germline loops: CDR1 SGDLS, CDR2 YYNGEE. CDR3 coding DNA: TGTGCCAGCAGCCCGTGGGACAGCTCCTACAATGAGCAGTTCTTC. The encoded protein is CASSPWDSSYNEQFF. Combining the CDR3 with reference TRBV9 and TRBJ2-1 gives the whole variable domain DSGVTQTPKHLITATGQRVTLRCSPRSGDLSVYWYQQSLDQGLQFLIQYYNGEERAKGNILERFSAQQFPDLHSELNLSSLELGDSALYFCASSPWDSSYNEQFFGPGTRLTVL.

The CDR3 DNA reads TGCGCCAGCAGCTCGAGGGATCCGACTGAAGCTTTCTTT. This encodes CASSSRDPTEAFF. The chain uses TRBV5-1 and TRBJ1-1; the D is unclear. The CDR3 consists of 13 residues. Trimming removed 3 bases at V and 5 bases at J, with 11 bases between. Per the germline V gene, CDR1 is SGHRS and CDR2 is YFSETQ. Complete variable domain (other parts from reference TRBV5-1 and TRBJ1-1): KAGVTQTPRYLIKTRGQQVTLSCSPISGHRSVSWYQQTPGQGLQFLFEYFSETQRNKGNFPGRFSGRQFSNSRSEMNVSTLELGDSALYLCASSSRDPTEAFFGQGTRLTVV.

This clone appeared once. This chain connects TRBV10-3 to TRBJ2-2; 9 bases agree with TRBD2. The germline gives CDR1 ENHRY, CDR2 SYGVKD. J was trimmed by 7 bases and V by 3 bases; bases with no gene match: 6. The CDR3 spans 15 residues. This CDR3 is CAISDGGGALGELFF. The CDR3 DNA is TGTGCCATCAGTGACGGCGGGGGGGCCCTCGGGGAGCTGTTTTTT.

This clone turned up a few times. The rearrangement uses TRBV4-2 and TRBJ2-2; D possibly corresponds to TRBD2 (6 bases). V shed 4 bases and J shed 1 base, with 13 bases lying between them. Germline assignment: CDR1 LGHNA and CDR2 YNFKEQ. The CDR3 has 16 residues. The CDR3 here is CASSPTGSGNTGELFF. CDR3 nucleotide sequence: TGTGCCAGCAGCCCTACAGGTAGCGGGAACACCGGGGAGCTGTTTTTT.

The chain recombines TRBV5-1 with TRBJ2-7, with TRBD2 identical over 7 bases. V dropped 0 bases and J dropped 5; count of bases not matched to a gene: 8. Looked up from germline, CDR1 is SGHRS and CDR2 is YFSETQ. The CDR3 runs to 15 residues. The CDR3 sequence is CASSLAGEGIHEQYF. The CDR3 nucleotides read TGCGCCAGCAGCTTGGCCGGGGAGGGGATCCACGAGCAGTACTTC.

This chain joins TRBV5-1 and TRBJ2-3; 8 bases map to TRBD2. This CDR3 is built from 14 residues. V lost 9 bases to trimming and J lost 4 bases; unmatched junction nucleotides: 10. From germline, CDR1 is SGHRS and CDR2 YFSETQ. The CDR3 nucleotides are TGCGCCACCCAGGCCGGGGGGGCCGCAGATACGCAGTATTTT. Protein: CATQAGGAADTQYF.

The chain uses TRBV5-6 and TRBJ1-2; D not certain. The germline V and J ends were trimmed by 2 bases and 2 bases, with 13 bases remaining between them. CDR1 is SGHDT, CDR2 YYEEEE, per germline. This CDR3 has 15 amino acids. CDR3 bases: TGTGCCAGCAGCTTTGTAATGGCAGAAAACTATGGCTACACCTTC. This translates into CASSFVMAENYGYTF.

The V gene is TRBV28, the J gene TRBJ2-3; D perhaps matches TRBD2 (6 bases). V was shortened by 2 bases and J by 3 bases, with 21 bases between the two germline ends. The CDR3 is 18 residues long. CDR1 is MDHEN and CDR2 is SYDVKM in the germline V gene. CDR3 nucleotide sequence: TGTGCCAGCAGTTTACTTCCAGGGCTAGCGATGGATACAGATACGCAGTATTTT. This translates into CASSLLPGLAMDTDTQYF.

This rearrangement joins TRBV13 to TRBJ1-2; weak D call: TRBD1 (6 bases). From germline, CDR1 is PRHDT and CDR2 FYEKMQ (reference sequence). Trimming pared 4 bases from V and 6 bases from J, leaving 18 bases between. The CDR3 sequence is 15 residues long. The CDR3 DNA reads TGTGCCAGCAGCTCCTGGGGGAGGGGGGTAGATGGCTACACCTTC. Its protein product is CASSSWGRGVDGYTF.

The rearrangement uses TRBV4-1 and TRBJ2-7, with D perhaps matching TRBD2 (6 bases). This CDR3 region has 16 residues. The V and J ends lost 5 bases and 0 bases respectively, with 17 bases between them. CDR1 is MGHRA and CDR2 is YSYEKL in the germline V gene. The CDR3 nucleotides are TGCGCCAGCAGCTCCCGAGCGGGTTCGAGCTCCTACGAGCAGTACTTC. It is translated as CASSSRAGSSSYEQYF.